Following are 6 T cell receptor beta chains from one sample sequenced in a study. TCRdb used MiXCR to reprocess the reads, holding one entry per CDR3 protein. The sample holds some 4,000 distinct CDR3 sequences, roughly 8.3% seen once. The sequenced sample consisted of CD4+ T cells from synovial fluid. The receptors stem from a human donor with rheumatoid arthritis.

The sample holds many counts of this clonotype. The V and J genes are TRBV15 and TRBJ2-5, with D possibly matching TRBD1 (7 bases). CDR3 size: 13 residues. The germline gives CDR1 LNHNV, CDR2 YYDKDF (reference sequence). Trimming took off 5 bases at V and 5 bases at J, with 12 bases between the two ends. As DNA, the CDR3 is TGTGCCACCAGCCCGACAGGGAGGGAGACCCAGTACTTC. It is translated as CATSPTGRETQYF. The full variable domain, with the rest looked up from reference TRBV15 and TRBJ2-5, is DAMVIQNPRYQVTQFGKPVTLSCSQTLNHNVMYWYQQKSSQAPKLLFHYYDKDFNNEADTPDNFQSRRPNTSFCFLDIRSPGLGDTAMYLCATSPTGRETQYFGPGTRLLVL.

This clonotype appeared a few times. DNA for the CDR3: TGTGCCAGCAGTGACTTTACTCCCGGGACCATCTCCTACAATGAGCAGTTCTTC. This encodes CASSDFTPGTISYNEQFF. The gene calls are TRBV6-1 and TRBJ2-1; D tentatively fits TRBD1 or TRBD2 (5 bases each). Germline assignment: CDR1 MNHNS and CDR2 SASEGT. V was cut by 3 bases and J by 0 bases, with 18 bases left in between. The CDR3 length is 18 residues.

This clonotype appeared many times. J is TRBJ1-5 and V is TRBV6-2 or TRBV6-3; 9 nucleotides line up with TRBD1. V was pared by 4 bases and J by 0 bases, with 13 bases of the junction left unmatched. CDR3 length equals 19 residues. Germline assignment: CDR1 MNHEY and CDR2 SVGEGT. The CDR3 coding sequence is TGTGCCAGCAGTTGGACAGGGGATTTTCAACTATTTAGCAATCAGCCCCAGCATTTT. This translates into CASSWTGDFQLFSNQPQHF.

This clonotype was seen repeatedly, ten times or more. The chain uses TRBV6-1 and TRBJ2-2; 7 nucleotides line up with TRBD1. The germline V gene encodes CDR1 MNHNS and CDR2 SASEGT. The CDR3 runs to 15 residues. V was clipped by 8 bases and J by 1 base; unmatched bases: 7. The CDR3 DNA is TGTGCCAGCTTCCTGGGACAGAAGAACACCGGGGAGCTGTTTTTT. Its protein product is CASFLGQKNTGELFF.

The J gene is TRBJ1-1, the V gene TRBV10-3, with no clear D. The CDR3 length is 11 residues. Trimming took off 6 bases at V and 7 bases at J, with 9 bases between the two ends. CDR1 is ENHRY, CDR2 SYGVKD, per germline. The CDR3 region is CAIRSGDEAFF. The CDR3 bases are TGTGCCATCAGGTCTGGGGATGAAGCTTTCTTT.

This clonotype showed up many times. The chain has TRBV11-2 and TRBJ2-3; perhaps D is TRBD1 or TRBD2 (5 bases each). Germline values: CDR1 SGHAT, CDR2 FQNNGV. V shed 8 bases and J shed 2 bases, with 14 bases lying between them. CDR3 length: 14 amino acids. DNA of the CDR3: TGTGCCAGCTCCCGCGAGGGGAACACAGATACGCAGTATTTT. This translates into CASSREGNTDTQYF.